The 17 T cell receptor beta chains given below trace back to one sample, sequenced in a study of blood T cell repertoires in COVID-19. Libraries were prepared by immunoSEQ multiplex PCR; TCRdb keeps only in-frame clonotypes and omits some of them. The data contain roughly 200,000 clones, over 75% of them singletons. The sample comprised peripheral blood. These receptors were obtained from a man aged 65 to 79 with active or convalescent COVID-19.

The CDR3 here is CASSEGTASNQPQHF. In DNA form, the CDR3 reads TGTGCCAGCAGTGAAGGGACAGCCAGCAATCAGCCCCAGCATTTT. The chain links TRBV6-1 to TRBJ1-5, with a weak D call TRBD1 (6 bases). V was shortened by 1 base and J by 1 base, with 8 bases between the two germline ends. The V gene's germline CDR1 is MNHNS and CDR2 SASEGT. The CDR3 has 15 residues.

This clone occurred once. The J gene is TRBJ2-7, the V gene TRBV6-5; 8 positions agree with TRBD1. V shed 2 bases, J shed 0 bases, and the junction held 3 bases outside the gene matches. This CDR3 is built from 15 residues. From germline, CDR1 is MNHEY and CDR2 SVGAGI. The CDR3 nucleotides are TGTGCCAGCAGTTACCAGGGACAGGACTCCTACGAGCAGTACTTC. The encoded protein is CASSYQGQDSYEQYF.

The J gene is TRBJ1-1, the V gene TRBV11-3; 10 nucleotides match TRBD1. Losses at the gene ends were 3 bases for V and 10 bases for J; bases not matched to a gene: 5. Per germline, CDR1 SGHNT and CDR2 YENEEA. The CDR3 is 13 amino acids. The CDR3 sequence is CASSLGQGRVAFF. The CDR3 region has the DNA TGTGCCAGCAGCTTGGGACAGGGGCGAGTAGCTTTCTTT. Together with reference TRBV11-3 and TRBJ1-1, the CDR3 gives the full variable domain: EAGVVQSPRYKIIEKKQPVAFWCNPISGHNTLYWYLQNLGQGPELLIRYENEEAVDDSQLPKDRFSAERLKGVDSTLKIQPAELGDSAVYLCASSLGQGRVAFFGQGTRLTVV.

CDR3 region: CSVESGTGGTEAFF. For the CDR3, the DNA is TGCAGCGTTGAATCCGGGACAGGAGGCACTGAAGCTTTCTTT. The J gene is TRBJ1-1, the V gene TRBV29-1; 8 bases are shared with TRBD1. V gave up 2 bases and J gave up 4 bases; unmatched junction bases: 6. The CDR3 runs 14 residues. The V gene's germline CDR1 is SQVTM and CDR2 ANQGSEA.

The chain combines TRBV11-2 with TRBJ1-1, with 8 bases identical to TRBD1. The CDR3 has 13 amino acids. The germline gives CDR1 SGHAT, CDR2 FQNNGV. After removal of 3 bases from V and 4 bases from J, the junction contained 1 base not matched to a gene. CDR3 coding DNA: TGTGCCAGCAGCTTCGACAGGGGCACTGAAGCTTTCTTT. Encoded protein: CASSFDRGTEAFF.

The chain employs TRBV3-1 (or the pseudogene TRBV3-2) and TRBJ1-3, with 7 bases that match TRBD1. Germline values: CDR1 LGHDT, CDR2 YNNKEL (reference sequence). The CDR3 is 17 residues long. J was trimmed by 0 bases and V by 1 base; bases with no gene match: 6. The CDR3 DNA reads TGTGCCAGCAGCCAAGGGAGGGGGCTGGGCTCTGGAAACACCATATATTTT. Translation gives CASSQGRGLGSGNTIYF.

The V and J genes are TRBV3-1 (or the pseudogene TRBV3-2) and TRBJ2-1, with 10 bases lining up with TRBD2. Germline values: CDR1 LGHDT, CDR2 YNNKEL (reference sequence). CDR3 length equals 17 residues. The V gene end was trimmed by 5 bases and the J gene end by 6 bases; junction bases not matched to a gene: 13. The DNA of the CDR3 is TGTGCCAGCAGCTCCCCTATGGGACTAGCGAGCCCCAATGAGCAGTTCTTC. It is translated as CASSSPMGLASPNEQFF.

This chain links TRBV5-4 with TRBJ1-1, with TRBD1 matching 8 bases. Germline V gene data show CDR1 as SGHNT and CDR2 as YYREEE (reference sequence). The CDR3 extends over 15 amino acids. V was clipped by 4 bases and J by 4 bases; unmatched bases: 9. Written as DNA, the CDR3 is TGTGCCAGCAGCCCTGGACAGGGCGGGATCACTGAAGCTTTCTTT. Translated: CASSPGQGGITEAFF.

The V and J genes are TRBV11-2 and TRBJ2-2, with 7 nucleotides matching TRBD2. The CDR3 has 15 amino acids. J was trimmed by 5 bases and V by 2 bases; bases with no gene match: 5. Germline CDR1 is SGHAT and CDR2 is FQNNGV. The CDR3 DNA follows: TGTGCCAGCAGCTTACTGCTAGCGGAGACCGGGGAGCTGTTTTTT. Its protein product is CASSLLLAETGELFF.

The chain has TRBV30 and TRBJ2-7; TRBD2 aligns across 10 bases. Germline loops: CDR1 GTSNPN, CDR2 SVGIG (reference sequence). This CDR3 is built from 15 residues. V dropped 2 bases and J dropped 4; count of bases not matched to a gene: 8. The CDR3 reads CAWSFSSGSLYEQYF. The CDR3 DNA sequence: TGTGCCTGGAGTTTTTCTAGCGGGAGCTTATACGAGCAGTACTTC.

V usage is TRBV19 and J usage is TRBJ2-3; possibly TRBD2 for D (6 bases). V lost 5 bases, J lost 2 bases, and 11 bases lay in between. This CDR3 comprises 14 residues. The germline CDR1 and CDR2 sequences are LNHDA and SQIVND (reference sequence). This CDR3 is CASSPQRATDTQYF. For the CDR3, the DNA is TGTGCCAGTAGTCCCCAGCGGGCCACAGATACGCAGTATTTT. The full variable domain, in which reference TRBV19 and TRBJ2-3 provide the parts outside the CDR3, is DGGITQSPKYLFRKEGQNVTLSCEQNLNHDAMYWYRQDPGQGLRLIYYSQIVNDFQKGDIAEGYSVSREKKESFPLTVTSAQKNPTAFYLCASSPQRATDTQYFGPGTRLTVL.

V and J are TRBV5-4 and TRBJ2-3, with D possibly TRBD2 on 7 matching bases. Germline assignment: CDR1 SGHNT and CDR2 YYREEE (reference sequence). The V end was cut by 2 bases, the J end by 5 bases, with 15 bases between. The length of the CDR3 is 15 residues. CDR3: CASSFWGGPEDTQYF. The CDR3 nucleotides are TGTGCCAGCAGCTTTTGGGGGGGCCCTGAAGATACGCAGTATTTT.

The chain employs TRBV18 and TRBJ1-1; TRBD1 aligns across 11 bases. CDR3 length: 17 amino acids. With V trimmed by 4 bases and J by 1 base, 8 bases remained unmatched. The V gene's germline CDR1 is KGHSH and CDR2 LQKENI. The CDR3 here is CASSLRTGGVGNTEAFF. The CDR3, as DNA: TGTGCCAGCTCACTAAGGACAGGGGGCGTCGGGAACACTGAAGCTTTCTTT.

The chain employs TRBV18 and TRBJ2-3; TRBD1 might be the D (6 bases). Germline values: CDR1 KGHSH, CDR2 LQKENI. V was pared by 3 bases and J by 3 bases, with 10 bases between. CDR3 length: 14 residues. The CDR3 loop reads CASSPRQDTDTQYF. CDR3 coding DNA: TGTGCCAGCTCACCGCGACAGGATACAGATACGCAGTATTTT.

The chain carries TRBV4-3 and TRBJ1-3; D gene ambiguous. Trimming took 9 bases from V and 2 from J, leaving 17 bases between them. Germline lookup yields CDR1 LGHNA and CDR2 YSLEER. The CDR3 extends over 15 amino acids. Here the CDR3 reads CASSSGGEAGNTIYF. The CDR3 bases are TGCGCCAGTTCTTCCGGCGGGGAGGCTGGAAACACCATATATTTT.

This sequence joins TRBV3-1 (or the pseudogene TRBV3-2) and TRBJ2-2; 10 positions agree with TRBD2. V shed 1 base and J 0 bases; nucleotides not matched to a gene: 8. Germline V CDR1 and CDR2: LGHDT, YNNKEL (reference sequence). This CDR3 is 19 amino acids long. CDR3 region: CASSQVSGAGGANTGELFF. As DNA, the CDR3 is TGTGCCAGCAGCCAAGTTTCGGGAGCGGGAGGGGCGAACACCGGGGAGCTGTTTTTT.

The chain is built from TRBV19 and TRBJ1-6; D unclear. Germline V CDR1 and CDR2: LNHDA, SQIVND (reference sequence). The CDR3 consists of 14 residues. The V end lost 3 bases, the J end lost 6 bases, and 9 bases lay between the germline ends. In DNA form, the CDR3 reads TGTGCCAGTAGTATCGTGACACTTAATTCACCCCTCCACTTT. It is translated as CASSIVTLNSPLHF.